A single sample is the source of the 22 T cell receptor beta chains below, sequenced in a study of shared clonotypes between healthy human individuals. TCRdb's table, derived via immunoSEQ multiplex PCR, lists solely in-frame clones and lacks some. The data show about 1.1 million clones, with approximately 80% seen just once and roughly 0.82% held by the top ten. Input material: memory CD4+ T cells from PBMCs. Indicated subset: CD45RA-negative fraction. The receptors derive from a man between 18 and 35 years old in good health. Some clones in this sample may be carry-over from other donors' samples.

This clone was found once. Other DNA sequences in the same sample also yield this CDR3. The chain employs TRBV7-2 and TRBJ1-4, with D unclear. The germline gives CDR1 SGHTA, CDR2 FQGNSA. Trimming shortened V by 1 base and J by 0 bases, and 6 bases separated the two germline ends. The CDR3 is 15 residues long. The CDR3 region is CASSLGAATNEKLFF. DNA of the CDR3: TGTGCCAGCAGCTTAGGGGCAGCAACTAATGAAAAACTGTTTTTT.

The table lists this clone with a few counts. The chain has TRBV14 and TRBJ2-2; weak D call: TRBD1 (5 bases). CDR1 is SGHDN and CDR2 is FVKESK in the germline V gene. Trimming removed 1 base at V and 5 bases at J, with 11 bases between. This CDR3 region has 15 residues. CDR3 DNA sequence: TGTGCCAGCAGCCAAGTTGCCAGGGTGACCGGGGAGCTGTTTTTT. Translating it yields CASSQVARVTGELFF.

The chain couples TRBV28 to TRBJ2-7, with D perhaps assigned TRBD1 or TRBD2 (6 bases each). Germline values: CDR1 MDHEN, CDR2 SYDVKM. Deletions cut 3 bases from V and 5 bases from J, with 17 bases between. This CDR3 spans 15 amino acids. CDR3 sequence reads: CASSFSNGGPDEQYF. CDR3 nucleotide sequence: TGTGCCAGCAGTTTTAGTAATGGGGGGCCGGACGAGCAGTACTTC.

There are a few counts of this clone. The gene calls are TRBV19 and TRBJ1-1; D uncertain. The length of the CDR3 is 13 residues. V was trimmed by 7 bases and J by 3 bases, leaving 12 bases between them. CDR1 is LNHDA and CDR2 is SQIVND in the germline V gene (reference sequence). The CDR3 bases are TGTGCCAGTACCGATACAGATGACACTGAAGCTTTCTTT. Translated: CASTDTDDTEAFF.

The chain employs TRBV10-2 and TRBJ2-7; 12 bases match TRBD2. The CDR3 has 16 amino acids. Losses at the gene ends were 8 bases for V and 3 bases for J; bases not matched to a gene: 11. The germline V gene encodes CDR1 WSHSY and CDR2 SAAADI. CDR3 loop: CASGGASSGRGYEQYF. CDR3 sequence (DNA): TGCGCCAGCGGGGGGGCTTCTAGCGGGAGGGGCTACGAGCAGTACTTC.

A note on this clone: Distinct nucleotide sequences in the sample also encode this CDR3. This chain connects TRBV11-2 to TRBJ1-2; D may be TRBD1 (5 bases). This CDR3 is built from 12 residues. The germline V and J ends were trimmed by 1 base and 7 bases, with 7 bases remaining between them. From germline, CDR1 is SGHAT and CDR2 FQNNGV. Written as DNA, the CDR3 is TGTGCCAGCAGCTTAGGCGGGGGTGGCTACACCTTC. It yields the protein CASSLGGGGYTF.

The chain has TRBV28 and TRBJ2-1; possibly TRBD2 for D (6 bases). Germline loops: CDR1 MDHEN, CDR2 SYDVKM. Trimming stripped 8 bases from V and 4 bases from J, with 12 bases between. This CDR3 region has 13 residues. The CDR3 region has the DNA TGTGCCAGCCTGGACTATAGGTACAATGAGCAGTTCTTC. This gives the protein CASLDYRYNEQFF.

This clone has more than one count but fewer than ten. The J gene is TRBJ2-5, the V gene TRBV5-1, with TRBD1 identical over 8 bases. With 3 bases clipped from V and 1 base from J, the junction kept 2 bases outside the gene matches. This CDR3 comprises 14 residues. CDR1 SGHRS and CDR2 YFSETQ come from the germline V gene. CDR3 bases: TGCGCCAGCAGCTCGGGACAGGTCCAAGAGACCCAGTACTTC. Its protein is CASSSGQVQETQYF.

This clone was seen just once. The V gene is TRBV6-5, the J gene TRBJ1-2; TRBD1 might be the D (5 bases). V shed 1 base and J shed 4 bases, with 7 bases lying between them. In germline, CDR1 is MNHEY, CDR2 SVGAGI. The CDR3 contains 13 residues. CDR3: CASSYFQGYGYTF. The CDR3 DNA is TGTGCCAGCAGTTACTTTCAGGGCTATGGCTACACCTTC.

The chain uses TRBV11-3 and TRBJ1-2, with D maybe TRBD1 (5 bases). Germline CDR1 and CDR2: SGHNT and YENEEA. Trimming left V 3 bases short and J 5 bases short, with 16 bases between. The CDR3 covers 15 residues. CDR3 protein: CASSFRDRLLYGYTF. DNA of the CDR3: TGTGCCAGCAGCTTCCGGGACCGACTTTTGTATGGCTACACCTTC.

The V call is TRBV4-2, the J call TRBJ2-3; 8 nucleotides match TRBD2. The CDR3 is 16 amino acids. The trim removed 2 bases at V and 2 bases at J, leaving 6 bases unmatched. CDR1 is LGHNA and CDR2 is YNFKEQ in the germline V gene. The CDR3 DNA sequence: TGTGCCAGCAGCCAAACAGCTAGCGGGCCCACAGATACGCAGTATTTT. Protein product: CASSQTASGPTDTQYF.

The CDR3 sequence: CARHDRGNTIYF. The CDR3 DNA follows: TGTGCCAGACACGACCGGGGCAACACCATATATTTT. V usage is TRBV19 and J usage is TRBJ1-3; TRBD1 might be the D (5 bases). Trimming stripped 9 bases from V and 7 bases from J, with 13 bases between. There are 12 residues in the CDR3. CDR1 and CDR2 from the germline V gene are LNHDA and SQIVND (reference sequence). Variable domain in full (rest from reference TRBV19 and TRBJ1-3): DGGITQSPKYLFRKEGQNVTLSCEQNLNHDAMYWYRQDPGQGLRLIYYSQIVNDFQKGDIAEGYSVSREKKESFPLTVTSAQKNPTAFYLCARHDRGNTIYFGEGSWLTVV.

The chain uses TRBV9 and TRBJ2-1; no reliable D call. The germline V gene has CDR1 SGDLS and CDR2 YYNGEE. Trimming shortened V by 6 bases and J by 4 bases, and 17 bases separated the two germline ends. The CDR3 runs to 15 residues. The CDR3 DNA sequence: TGTGCCAGCACCCCCTTATGGAGCGATTACAATGAGCAGTTCTTC. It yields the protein CASTPLWSDYNEQFF.

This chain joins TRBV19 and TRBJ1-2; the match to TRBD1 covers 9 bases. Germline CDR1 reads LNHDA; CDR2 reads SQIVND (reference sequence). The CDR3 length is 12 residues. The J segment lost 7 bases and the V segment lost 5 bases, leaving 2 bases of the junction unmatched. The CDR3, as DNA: TGTGCCAGTAGTTCGACAGGGGGTGGCTACACCTTC. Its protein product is CASSSTGGGYTF.

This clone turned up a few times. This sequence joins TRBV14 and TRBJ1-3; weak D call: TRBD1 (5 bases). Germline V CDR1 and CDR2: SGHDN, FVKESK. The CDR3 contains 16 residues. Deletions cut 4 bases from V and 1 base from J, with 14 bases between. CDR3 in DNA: TGTGCCAGCAGCCTCCGGGGGGGAAGGTCTGGAAACACCATATATTTT. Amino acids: CASSLRGGRSGNTIYF. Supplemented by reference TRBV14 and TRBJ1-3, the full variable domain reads EAGVTQFPSHSVIEKGQTVTLRCDPISGHDNLYWYRRVMGKEIKFLLHFVKESKQDESGMPNNRFLAERTGGTYSTLKVQPAELEDSGVYFCASSLRGGRSGNTIYFGEGSWLTVV.

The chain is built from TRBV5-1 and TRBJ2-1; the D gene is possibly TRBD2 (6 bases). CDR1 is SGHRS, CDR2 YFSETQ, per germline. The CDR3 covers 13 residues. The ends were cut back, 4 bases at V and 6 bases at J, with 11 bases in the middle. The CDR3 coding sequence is TGCGCCAGCAGCCTTGCGGGAACCAATGAGCAGTTCTTC. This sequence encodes CASSLAGTNEQFF.

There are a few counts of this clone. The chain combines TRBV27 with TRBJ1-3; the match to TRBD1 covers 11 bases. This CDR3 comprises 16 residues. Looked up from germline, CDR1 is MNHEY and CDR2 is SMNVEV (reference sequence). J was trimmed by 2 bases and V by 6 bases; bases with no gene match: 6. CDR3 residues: CASRPSDRGPGNTIYF. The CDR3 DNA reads TGTGCCAGCAGACCTTCGGACAGGGGGCCTGGAAACACCATATATTTT.

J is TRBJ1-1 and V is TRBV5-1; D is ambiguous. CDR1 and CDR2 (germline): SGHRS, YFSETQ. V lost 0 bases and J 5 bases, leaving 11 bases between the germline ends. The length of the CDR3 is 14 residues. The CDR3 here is CASSLDYSKTEAFF. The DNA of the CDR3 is TGCGCCAGCAGCTTGGATTATTCTAAGACTGAAGCTTTCTTT.

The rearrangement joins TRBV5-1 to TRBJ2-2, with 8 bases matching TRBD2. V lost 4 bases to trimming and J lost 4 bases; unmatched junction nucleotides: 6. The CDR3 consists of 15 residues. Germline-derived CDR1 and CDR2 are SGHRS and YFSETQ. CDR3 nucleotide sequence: TGCGCCAGCAGCCCATTAGCGGGACCCACCGGGGAGCTGTTTTTT. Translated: CASSPLAGPTGELFF.

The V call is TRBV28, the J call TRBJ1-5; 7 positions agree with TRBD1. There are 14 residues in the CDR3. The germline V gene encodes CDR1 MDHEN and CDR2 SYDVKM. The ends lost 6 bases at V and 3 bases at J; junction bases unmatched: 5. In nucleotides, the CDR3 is TGTGCCAGCAGACAAGACAGGGTCAATCAGCCCCAGCATTTT. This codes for CASRQDRVNQPQHF.

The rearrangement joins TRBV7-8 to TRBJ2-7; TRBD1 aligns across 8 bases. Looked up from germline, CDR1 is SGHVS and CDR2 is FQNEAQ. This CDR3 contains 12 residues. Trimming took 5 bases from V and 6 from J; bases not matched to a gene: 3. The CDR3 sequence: CASSDRGGEQYF. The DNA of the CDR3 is TGTGCCAGCAGCGACAGGGGTGGCGAGCAGTACTTC.

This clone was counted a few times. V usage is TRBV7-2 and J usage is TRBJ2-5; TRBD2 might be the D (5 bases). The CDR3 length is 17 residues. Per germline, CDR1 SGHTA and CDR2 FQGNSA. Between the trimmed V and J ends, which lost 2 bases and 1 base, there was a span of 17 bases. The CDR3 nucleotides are TGTGCCAGCAGCTTATCAGGACTGCGGGTGCGCCAAGAGACCCAGTACTTC. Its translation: CASSLSGLRVRQETQYF. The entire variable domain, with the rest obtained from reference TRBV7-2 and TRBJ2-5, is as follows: GAGVSQSPSNKVTEKGKDVELRCDPISGHTALYWYRQSLGQGLEFLIYFQGNSAPDKSGLPSDRFSAERTGGSVSTLTIQRTQQEDSAVYLCASSLSGLRVRQETQYFGPGTRLLVL.